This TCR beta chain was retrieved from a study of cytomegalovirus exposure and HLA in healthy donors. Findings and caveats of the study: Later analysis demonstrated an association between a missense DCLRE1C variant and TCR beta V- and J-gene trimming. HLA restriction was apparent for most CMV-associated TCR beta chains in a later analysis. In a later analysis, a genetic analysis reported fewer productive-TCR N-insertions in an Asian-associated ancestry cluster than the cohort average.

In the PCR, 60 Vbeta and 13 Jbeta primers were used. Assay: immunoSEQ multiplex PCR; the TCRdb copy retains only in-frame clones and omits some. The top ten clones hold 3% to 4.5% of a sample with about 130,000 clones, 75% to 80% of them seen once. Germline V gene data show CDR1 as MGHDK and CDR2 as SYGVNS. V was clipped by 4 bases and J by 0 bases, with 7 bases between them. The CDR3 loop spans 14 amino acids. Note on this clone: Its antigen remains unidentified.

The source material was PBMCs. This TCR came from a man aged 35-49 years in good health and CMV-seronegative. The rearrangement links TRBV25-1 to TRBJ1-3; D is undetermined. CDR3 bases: TGTGCCAGCAGTGCGGTCGGCTCTGGAAACACCATATATTTT. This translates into CASSAVGSGNTIYF.